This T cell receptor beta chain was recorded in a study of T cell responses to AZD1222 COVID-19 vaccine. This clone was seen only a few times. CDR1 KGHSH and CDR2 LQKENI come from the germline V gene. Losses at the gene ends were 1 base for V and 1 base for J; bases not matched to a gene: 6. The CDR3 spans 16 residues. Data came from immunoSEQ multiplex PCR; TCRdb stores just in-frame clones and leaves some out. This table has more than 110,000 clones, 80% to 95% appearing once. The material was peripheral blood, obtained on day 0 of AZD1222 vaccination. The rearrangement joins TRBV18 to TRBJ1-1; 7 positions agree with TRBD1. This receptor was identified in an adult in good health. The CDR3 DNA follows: TGTGCCAGCTCACCACTCGGGACAGCTCAGAACACTGAAGCTTTCTTT. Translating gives CASSPLGTAQNTEAFF.